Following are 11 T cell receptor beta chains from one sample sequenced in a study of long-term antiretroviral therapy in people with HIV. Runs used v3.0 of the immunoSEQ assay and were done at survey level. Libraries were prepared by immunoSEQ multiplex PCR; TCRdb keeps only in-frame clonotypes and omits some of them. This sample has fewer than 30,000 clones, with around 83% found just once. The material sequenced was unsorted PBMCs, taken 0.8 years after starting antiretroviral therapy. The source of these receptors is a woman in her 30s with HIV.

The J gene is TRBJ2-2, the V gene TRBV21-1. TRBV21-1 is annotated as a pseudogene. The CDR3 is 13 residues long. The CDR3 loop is CASSKVHAGELFF. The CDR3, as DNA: TGTGCCAGCAGCAAAGTTCACGCCGGGGAGCTGTTTTTT.

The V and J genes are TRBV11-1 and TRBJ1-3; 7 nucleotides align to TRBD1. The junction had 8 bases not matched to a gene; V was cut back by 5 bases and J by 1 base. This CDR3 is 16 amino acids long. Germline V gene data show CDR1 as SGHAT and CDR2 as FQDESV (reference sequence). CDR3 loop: CASSNLQGDSGNTIYF. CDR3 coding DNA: TGTGCCAGCAGCAACCTCCAGGGGGATTCTGGAAACACCATATATTTT.

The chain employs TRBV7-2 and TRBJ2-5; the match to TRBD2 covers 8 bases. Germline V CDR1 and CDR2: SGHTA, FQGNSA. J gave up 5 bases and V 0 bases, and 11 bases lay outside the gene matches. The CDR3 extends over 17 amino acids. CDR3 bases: TGTGCCAGCAGCTTAGCGCGGTCCGGGGGGGCCAGGGAGACCCAGTACTTC. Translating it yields CASSLARSGGARETQYF.

CDR3 sequence: CASSSRQGLGNSPLHF. For the CDR3, the DNA is TGTGCCAGCAGTTCCCGACAGGGTCTAGGTAATTCACCCCTCCACTTT. The rearrangement uses TRBV27 and TRBJ1-6, with TRBD1 matching over 7 bases. CDR3 size: 16 residues. Per germline, CDR1 MNHEY and CDR2 SMNVEV (reference sequence). Unmatched junction bases numbered 9, after V lost 4 bases and J lost 6 bases.

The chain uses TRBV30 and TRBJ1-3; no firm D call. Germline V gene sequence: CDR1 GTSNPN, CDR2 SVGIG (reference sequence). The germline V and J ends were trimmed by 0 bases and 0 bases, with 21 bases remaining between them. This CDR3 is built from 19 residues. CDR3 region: CAWSVSLLPQSPSGNTIYF. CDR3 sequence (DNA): TGTGCCTGGAGTGTATCCCTTCTGCCACAATCACCCTCTGGAAACACCATATATTTT.

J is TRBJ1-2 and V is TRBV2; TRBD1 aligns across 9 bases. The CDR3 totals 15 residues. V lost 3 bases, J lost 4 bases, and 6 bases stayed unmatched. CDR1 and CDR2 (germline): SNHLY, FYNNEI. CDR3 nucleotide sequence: TGTGCCAGCAGTGAGAACAGGGGGCTTGGCTATGGCTACACCTTC. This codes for CASSENRGLGYGYTF.

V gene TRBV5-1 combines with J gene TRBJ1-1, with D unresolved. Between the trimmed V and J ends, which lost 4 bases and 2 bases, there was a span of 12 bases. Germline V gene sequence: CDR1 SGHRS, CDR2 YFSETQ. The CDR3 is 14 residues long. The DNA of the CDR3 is TGCGCCAGCAGCCCAAGACCTGATAACACTGAAGCTTTCTTT. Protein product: CASSPRPDNTEAFF.

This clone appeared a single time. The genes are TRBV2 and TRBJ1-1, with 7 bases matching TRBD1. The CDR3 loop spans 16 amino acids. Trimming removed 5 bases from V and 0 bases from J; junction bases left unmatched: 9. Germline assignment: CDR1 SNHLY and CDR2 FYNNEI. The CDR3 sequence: CASSYRGPALNTEAFF. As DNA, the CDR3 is TGTGCCAGCAGTTACAGGGGCCCCGCACTGAACACTGAAGCTTTCTTT.

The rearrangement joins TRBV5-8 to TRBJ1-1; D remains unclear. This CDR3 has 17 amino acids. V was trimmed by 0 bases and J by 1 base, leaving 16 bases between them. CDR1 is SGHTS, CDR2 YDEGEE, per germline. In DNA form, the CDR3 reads TGTGCCAGCAGCTTGGGACGGGCTTTGGATAGGAACACTGAAGCTTTCTTT. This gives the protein CASSLGRALDRNTEAFF.

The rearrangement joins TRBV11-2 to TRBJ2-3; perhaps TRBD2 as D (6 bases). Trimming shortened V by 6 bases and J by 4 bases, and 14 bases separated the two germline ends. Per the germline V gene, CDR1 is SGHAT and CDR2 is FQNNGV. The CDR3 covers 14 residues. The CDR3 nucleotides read TGTGCCAGCAGTCAGGGACTGGGCGCAGATACGCAGTATTTT. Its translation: CASSQGLGADTQYF.

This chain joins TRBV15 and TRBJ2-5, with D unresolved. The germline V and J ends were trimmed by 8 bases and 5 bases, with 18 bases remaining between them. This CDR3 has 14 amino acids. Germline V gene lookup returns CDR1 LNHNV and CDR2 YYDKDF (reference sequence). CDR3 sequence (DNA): TGTGCCACCCTCGCGGCCCACCTAAGGGAGACCCAGTACTTC. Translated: CATLAAHLRETQYF. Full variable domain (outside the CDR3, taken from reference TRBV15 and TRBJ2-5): DAMVIQNPRYQVTQFGKPVTLSCSQTLNHNVMYWYQQKSSQAPKLLFHYYDKDFNNEADTPDNFQSRRPNTSFCFLDIRSPGLGDTAMYLCATLAAHLRETQYFGPGTRLLVL.